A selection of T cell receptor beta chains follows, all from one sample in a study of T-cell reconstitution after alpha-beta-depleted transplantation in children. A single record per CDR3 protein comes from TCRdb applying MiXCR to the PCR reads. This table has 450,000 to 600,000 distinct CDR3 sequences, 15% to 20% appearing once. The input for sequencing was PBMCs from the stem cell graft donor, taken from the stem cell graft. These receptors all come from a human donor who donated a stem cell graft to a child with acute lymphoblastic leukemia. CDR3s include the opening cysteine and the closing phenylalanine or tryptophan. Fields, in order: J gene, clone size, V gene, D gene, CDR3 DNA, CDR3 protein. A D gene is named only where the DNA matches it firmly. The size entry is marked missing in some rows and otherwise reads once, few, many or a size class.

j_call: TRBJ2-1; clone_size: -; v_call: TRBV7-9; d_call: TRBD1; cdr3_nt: TGTGCCAGCAGCGCTCGACAGGGGACAGACAATGAGCAGTTCTTC; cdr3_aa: CASSARQGTDNEQFF
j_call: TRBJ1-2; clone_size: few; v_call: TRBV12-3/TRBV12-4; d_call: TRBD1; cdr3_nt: TGTGCCAGCAGTCGGACAGGGCGGATAGATGGCTACACCTTC; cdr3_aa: CASSRTGRIDGYTF
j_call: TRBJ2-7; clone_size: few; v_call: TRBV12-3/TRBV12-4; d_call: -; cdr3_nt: TGTGCCAGCAGTTTAATGGCAGCCCACGAGCAGTACTTC; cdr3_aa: CASSLMAAHEQYF
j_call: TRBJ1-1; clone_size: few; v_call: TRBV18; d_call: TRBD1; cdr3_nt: TGTGCCAGCTCATTCGACAGGGCTGAAGCTTTCTTT; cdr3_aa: CASSFDRAEAFF
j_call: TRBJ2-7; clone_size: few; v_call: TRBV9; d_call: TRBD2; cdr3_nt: TGTGCCAGCAGCGTAGGCCATAACTTAGGACTAGCGAACAGCTTAAAGCAGTACTTC; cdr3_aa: CASSVGHNLGLANSLKQYF
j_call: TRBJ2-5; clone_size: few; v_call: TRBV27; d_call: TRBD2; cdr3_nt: TGTGCCAGCAGTCGACTAGCGGAAGAGACCCAGTACTTC; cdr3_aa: CASSRLAEETQYF
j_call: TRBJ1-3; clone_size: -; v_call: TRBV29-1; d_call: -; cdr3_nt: TGCAGCGTTGTAGTTTGGGTGCCAGATTCCTCTGGAAACACCATATATTTT; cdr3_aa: CSVVVWVPDSSGNTIYF
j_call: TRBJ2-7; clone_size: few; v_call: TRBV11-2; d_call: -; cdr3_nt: TGTGCCAGCAGCCTCCTTCTCTCGCCCTACGAGCAGTACTTC; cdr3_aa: CASSLLLSPYEQYF
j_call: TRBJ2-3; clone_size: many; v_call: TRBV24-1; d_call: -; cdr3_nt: TGTGCCACCAGTGACCCCCTCGGGGCAAACACAGATACGCAGTATTTT; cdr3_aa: CATSDPLGANTDTQYF
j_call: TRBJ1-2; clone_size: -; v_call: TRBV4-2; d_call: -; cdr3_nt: TGTGCCAGCAGCCCTTACACCGGTGGCTATGGCTACACCTTC; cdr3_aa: CASSPYTGGYGYTF
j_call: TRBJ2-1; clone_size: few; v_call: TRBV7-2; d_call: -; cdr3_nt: TGTGCCAGCAGCTTTGGACACAGCTCCTACAATGAGCAGTTCTTC; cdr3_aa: CASSFGHSSYNEQFF
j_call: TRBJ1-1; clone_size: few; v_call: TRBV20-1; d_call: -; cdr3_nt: TGCAGTGCTAGAGCCTATTCTGAAGCTTTCTTT; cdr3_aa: CSARAYSEAFF
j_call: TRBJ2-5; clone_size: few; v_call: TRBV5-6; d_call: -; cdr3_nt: TGTGCCAGCAGCTGGGAGTTCGAGACCCAGTACTTC; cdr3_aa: CASSWEFETQYF
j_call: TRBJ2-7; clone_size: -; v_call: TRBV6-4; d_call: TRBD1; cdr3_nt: TGTGCCAGTCTACAGGGGTACGAGCAGTACTTC; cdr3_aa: CASLQGYEQYF
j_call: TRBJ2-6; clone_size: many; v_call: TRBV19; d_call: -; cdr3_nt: TGTGCCAGTAGTAGCCCTGGTTCCGGGGCCAACGTCCTGACTTTC; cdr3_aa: CASSSPGSGANVLTF
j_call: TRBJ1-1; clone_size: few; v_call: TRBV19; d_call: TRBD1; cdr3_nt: TGTGCCAGTAGTACGAGGACAGGGAGAGGCACTGAAGCTTTCTTT; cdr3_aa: CASSTRTGRGTEAFF
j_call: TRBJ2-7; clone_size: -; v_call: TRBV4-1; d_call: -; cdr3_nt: TGCGCCAGCAGCCAAGTTGGGGGGCTGTTCGAGCAGTACTTC; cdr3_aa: CASSQVGGLFEQYF
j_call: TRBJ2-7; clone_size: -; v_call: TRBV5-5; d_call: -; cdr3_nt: TGTGCCAGCAGCCCCTATGGCAGGGCCTCCTACGAGCAGTACTTC; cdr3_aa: CASSPYGRASYEQYF
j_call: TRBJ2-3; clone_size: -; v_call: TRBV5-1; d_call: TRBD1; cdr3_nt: TGCGCCAGCAGCTTTGACAGGGGACGGACAGATACGCAGTATTTT; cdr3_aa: CASSFDRGRTDTQYF
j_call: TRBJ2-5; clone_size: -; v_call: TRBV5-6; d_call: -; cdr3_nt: TGTGCCAGCAGCTTCGATGCGGGAAGGATTCGCGAGACCCAGTACTTC; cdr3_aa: CASSFDAGRIRETQYF
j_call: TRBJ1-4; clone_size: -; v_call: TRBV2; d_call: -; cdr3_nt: TGTGCCAGCAGTGATGGGAGCAGAAAGACAACTAATGAAAAACTGTTTTTT; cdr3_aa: CASSDGSRKTTNEKLFF
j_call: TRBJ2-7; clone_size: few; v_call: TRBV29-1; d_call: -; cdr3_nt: TGCAGCGTTGTCCGGGACTACGAGCAGTACTTC; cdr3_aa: CSVVRDYEQYF
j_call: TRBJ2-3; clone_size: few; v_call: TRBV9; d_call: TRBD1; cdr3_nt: TGTGCCAGCAGCGTTGGTCGGGACAGGGGGAGAGATACGCAGTATTTT; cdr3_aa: CASSVGRDRGRDTQYF
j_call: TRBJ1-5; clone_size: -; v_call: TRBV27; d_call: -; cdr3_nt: TGTGCCAGCAGTTTATCGTCGGGGGGAGAGCAGCCCCAGCATTTT; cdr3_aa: CASSLSSGGEQPQHF
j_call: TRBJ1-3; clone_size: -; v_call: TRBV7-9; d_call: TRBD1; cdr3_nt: TGTGCCAGCAGTTTAGGGACAGGGGCTGGAAACACCATATATTTT; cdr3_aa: CASSLGTGAGNTIYF
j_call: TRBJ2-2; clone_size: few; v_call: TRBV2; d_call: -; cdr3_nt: TGTGCCAGCCAGTCGGACACCGGGGAGCTGTTTTTT; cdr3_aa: CASQSDTGELFF
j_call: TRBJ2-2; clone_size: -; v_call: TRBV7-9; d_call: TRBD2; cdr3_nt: TGTGCCACCGCTAGCGGGATCGCGGACACCGGGGAGCTGTTTTTT; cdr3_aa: CATASGIADTGELFF
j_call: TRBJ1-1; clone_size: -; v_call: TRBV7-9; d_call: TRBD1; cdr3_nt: TGTGCCAGCAGGCCTCGGGAGAGGGGGCCTATGAACACTGAAGCTTTCTTT; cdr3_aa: CASRPRERGPMNTEAFF
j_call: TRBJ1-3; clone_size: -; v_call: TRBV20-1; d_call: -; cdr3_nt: TGCAGTGCTATATGGGGGCCTGGAAACACCATATATTTT; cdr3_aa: CSAIWGPGNTIYF
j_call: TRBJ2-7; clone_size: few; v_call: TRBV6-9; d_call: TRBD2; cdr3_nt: TGTGCCAGCAGTTATGGAATAGCGGGGTCCTACGAGCAGTACTTC; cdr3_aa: CASSYGIAGSYEQYF
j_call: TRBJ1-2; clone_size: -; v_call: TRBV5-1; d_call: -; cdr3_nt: TGCGCCAGCAGCCGGGGGGCTAACTATGGCTACACCTTC; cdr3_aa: CASSRGANYGYTF
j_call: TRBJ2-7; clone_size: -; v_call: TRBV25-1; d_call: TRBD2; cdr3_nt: TGTGCCAGCCGAAAAATGAATCGAGCGGGAGGCCACGAGCAGTACTTC; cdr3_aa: CASRKMNRAGGHEQYF
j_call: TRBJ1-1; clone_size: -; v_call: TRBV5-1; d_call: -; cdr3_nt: TGCGCCAGCAGCCCGGGACGGAACCCTATTGAAGCTTTCTTT; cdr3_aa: CASSPGRNPIEAFF
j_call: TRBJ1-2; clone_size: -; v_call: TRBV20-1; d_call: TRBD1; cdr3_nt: TGCAGTGCTAGACTGGACAGGGGGCGGTATGGCTACACCTTC; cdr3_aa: CSARLDRGRYGYTF
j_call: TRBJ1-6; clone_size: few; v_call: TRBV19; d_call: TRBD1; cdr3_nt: TGTGCCAGCGCGGACAGGGGTTACTCACCCCTCCACTTT; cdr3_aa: CASADRGYSPLHF
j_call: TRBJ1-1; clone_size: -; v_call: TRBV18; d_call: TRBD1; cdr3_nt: TGTGCCAGCTCCCCAATACCCGGGACAGTCACTGAAGCTTTCTTT; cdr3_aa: CASSPIPGTVTEAFF
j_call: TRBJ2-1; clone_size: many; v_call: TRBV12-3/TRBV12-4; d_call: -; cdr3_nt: TGTGCCAGCAGTTTTCCCCCGGGAGTCCTGGGCCATGAGCAGTTCTTC; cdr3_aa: CASSFPPGVLGHEQFF